A single sample is the source of the 31 T cell receptor beta chains below, sequenced in a study of blood T cell repertoires in COVID-19. Libraries were prepared by immunoSEQ multiplex PCR; TCRdb keeps only in-frame clonotypes and omits some of them. The table records 130,000 to 150,000 clones, less than 90% of them present only once. Sequenced sample: peripheral blood. The receptors derive from a human donor in a cohort sampled during active COVID-19.

This chain joins TRBV5-5 and TRBJ1-2; tentative D call: TRBD1 (5 bases). This CDR3 has 15 amino acids. Trimming pared 0 bases from V and 4 bases from J, leaving 13 bases between. Germline lookup yields CDR1 SGHKS and CDR2 YYEKEE (reference sequence). CDR3 loop: CASSLGGLEIYGYTF. CDR3 nucleotides: TGTGCCAGCAGCTTGGGGGGCCTTGAGATCTATGGCTACACCTTC.

This chain links TRBV7-2 with TRBJ1-4; D remains ambiguous. Germline CDR1 SGHTA, CDR2 FQGNSA. V lost 1 base to trimming and J lost 8 bases, with 8 bases between them. This CDR3 is built from 13 residues. CDR3 DNA sequence: TGTGCCAGCAGCTTAGAGGCGGCCGAAAAACTGTTTTTT. Amino acids: CASSLEAAEKLFF.

This clone was seen once. The V call is TRBV7-2, the J call TRBJ2-7; a possible D gene is TRBD2 (5 bases). The germline V and J ends were trimmed by 4 bases and 2 bases, with 12 bases remaining between them. CDR1 and CDR2 (germline): SGHTA, FQGNSA. The CDR3 is 14 amino acids. The CDR3 loop reads CASSYRPGTYEQYF. CDR3 coding DNA: TGTGCCAGCAGCTACCGGCCGGGGACCTACGAGCAGTACTTC.

This sequence joins TRBV10-1 and TRBJ2-5, with 7 bases aligning to TRBD1. The junction had 14 bases not matched to a gene; V was cut back by 8 bases and J by 2 bases. CDR3 length: 16 residues. Germline-derived CDR1 and CDR2 are WNHNN and SYGVQD (reference sequence). The CDR3 spells CASGYRTVTGQETQYF. DNA for the CDR3: TGCGCCAGCGGTTACCGGACCGTGACAGGGCAAGAGACCCAGTACTTC.

The genes are TRBV7-6 and TRBJ2-2, with D possibly TRBD1 on 6 matching bases. CDR3 size: 15 residues. CDR1 is SGHVS and CDR2 is FNYEAQ in the germline V gene. The V end was cut by 2 bases, the J end by 0 bases, with 7 bases between. The CDR3 DNA reads as TGTGCCAGCAGCTTACAGGGGCCGAACACCGGGGAGCTGTTTTTT. Protein sequence: CASSLQGPNTGELFF.

J is TRBJ2-1 and V is TRBV28; 13 bases fit TRBD2. There are 15 residues in the CDR3. The germline CDR1 and CDR2 sequences are MDHEN and SYDVKM. With V trimmed by 5 bases and J by 5 bases, 3 bases remained unmatched. This CDR3 reads CASSGGLAGNNEQFF. CDR3 nucleotides: TGTGCCAGCAGTGGGGGACTAGCGGGGAACAATGAGCAGTTCTTC. Full variable domain (rest looked up from reference TRBV28 and TRBJ2-1): DVKVTQSSRYLVKRTGEKVFLECVQDMDHENMFWYRQDPGLGLRLIYFSYDVKMKEKGDIPEGYSVSREKKERFSLILESASTNQTSMYLCASSGGLAGNNEQFFGPGTRLTVL.

With respect to this clone: This CDR3 is also generated by other DNA sequences in the sample. The V and J genes are TRBV7-9 and TRBJ1-1; 12 bases match TRBD1. Germline CDR1 SEHNR, CDR2 FQNEAQ (reference sequence). V shed 5 bases and J 3 bases; nucleotides not matched to a gene: 4. The CDR3 loop spans 15 amino acids. The CDR3 nucleotides are TGTGCCAGCAGCCTGGGACAGGGGGCTGACACTGAAGCTTTCTTT. Its protein is CASSLGQGADTEAFF.

The rearrangement uses TRBV4-2 and TRBJ1-2, with a possible D match to TRBD1 (6 bases). With 1 base removed from V and 3 bases from J, the gap between germline ends came to 12 bases. CDR1 is LGHNA, CDR2 YNFKEQ, per germline. CDR3 length equals 15 residues. This chain's CDR3 is CASSQGGGEDYGYTF. The CDR3 region has the DNA TGTGCCAGCAGCCAAGGGGGGGGCGAAGACTATGGCTACACCTTC.

Comments on this clone: This sample also contains other DNA sequences that code for the same CDR3. The V call is TRBV6-1, the J call TRBJ1-3; 7 bases align to TRBD1. J lost 1 base, V lost 3 bases, and 0 bases had no gene match. Germline V gene sequence: CDR1 MNHNS, CDR2 SASEGT. CDR3 length: 14 residues. CDR3 coding DNA: TGTGCCAGCAGTGAGACAGGGTCTGGAAACACCATATATTTT. This codes for CASSETGSGNTIYF.

This clone came up once. This rearrangement joins TRBV7-8 to TRBJ1-1, with D maybe TRBD1 (5 bases). CDR1 and CDR2 from the germline V gene are SGHVS and FQNEAQ. V was trimmed by 4 bases and J by 7 bases, leaving 16 bases between them. The CDR3 runs 14 residues. The CDR3 bases are TGTGCCAGCAGCTCCTACGGGACTCTGGGTGAAGCTTTCTTT. Translated: CASSSYGTLGEAFF. Based on the CDR3 plus reference TRBV7-8 and TRBJ1-1, the full variable domain is GAGVSQSPRYKVAKRGQDVALRCDPISGHVSLFWYQQALGQGPEFLTYFQNEAQLDKSGLPSDRFFAERPEGSVSTLKIQRTQQEDSAVYLCASSSYGTLGEAFFGQGTRLTVV.

The chain is built from TRBV11-2 and TRBJ1-4; 7 nucleotides line up with TRBD1. The V gene end was trimmed by 5 bases and the J gene end by 8 bases; junction bases not matched to a gene: 8. This CDR3 is built from 14 residues. The germline gives CDR1 SGHAT, CDR2 FQNNGV. CDR3: CASSLDRASEKLFF. The CDR3 DNA follows: TGTGCCAGCAGCCTCGACAGGGCTTCAGAAAAACTGTTTTTT.

V and J are TRBV5-1 and TRBJ1-6; 10 bases map to TRBD1. The V gene end was trimmed by 0 bases and the J gene end by 8 bases; junction bases not matched to a gene: 5. Looked up from germline, CDR1 is SGHRS and CDR2 is YFSETQ. The CDR3 has 16 residues. This CDR3 reads CASSLDGTGVYSPLHF. In nucleotides, the CDR3 is TGCGCCAGCAGCTTGGATGGGACAGGGGTTTATTCACCCCTCCACTTT.

The chain links TRBV3-1 (or the pseudogene TRBV3-2) to TRBJ2-2; TRBD1 aligns across 9 bases. The length of the CDR3 is 15 residues. The V and J ends lost 6 bases and 7 bases, in that order; junction bases with no gene match: 9. From germline, CDR1 is LGHDT and CDR2 YNNKEL (reference sequence). The CDR3 sequence is CASSLRDRVVGELFF. The CDR3 coding sequence is TGTGCCAGCAGTCTCCGGGACAGGGTAGTCGGGGAGCTGTTTTTT.

The CDR3 bases are TGTGCCAGCTGGGCAGGGGGAAGGAAGCAGTACTTC. It encodes CASWAGGRKQYF. V is TRBV6-5 and J is TRBJ2-7, with TRBD1 matching 7 bases. The V and J ends lost 8 bases and 8 bases, in that order; junction bases with no gene match: 9. This CDR3 region has 12 residues. Germline V gene sequence: CDR1 MNHEY, CDR2 SVGAGI.

This clone was seen once. The V call is TRBV6-6, the J call TRBJ1-1, with D unclear. This CDR3 spans 13 amino acids. V was shortened by 2 bases and J by 3 bases, with 7 bases between the two germline ends. Per germline, CDR1 MNHNY and CDR2 SVGAGI (reference sequence). The CDR3, as DNA: TGTGCCAGCAGTTACAGGGAGTACACTGAAGCTTTCTTT. It codes for CASSYREYTEAFF.

The chain joins TRBV20-1 to TRBJ2-7, with 8 bases matching TRBD1. V dropped 3 bases and J dropped 11; count of bases not matched to a gene: 6. Germline CDR1 reads DFQATT; CDR2 reads SNEGSKA (reference sequence). The CDR3 is 11 residues long. The CDR3 region is CSASPGQEKYF. CDR3 coding DNA: TGCAGTGCTAGCCCGGGACAGGAGAAGTACTTC.

This clone appeared a single time. This chain connects TRBV27 to TRBJ2-1; possibly TRBD1 for D (6 bases). V lost 2 bases to trimming and J lost 2 bases, with 10 bases between them. Germline V gene sequence: CDR1 MNHEY, CDR2 SMNVEV (reference sequence). The CDR3 spans 15 residues. The CDR3 coding sequence is TGTGCCAGCAGTTTAAAACAGGGCGCCTACAATGAGCAGTTCTTC. It yields the protein CASSLKQGAYNEQFF.

This clone was detected only a few times. This rearrangement joins TRBV15 to TRBJ2-7, with D uncertain. V was trimmed by 0 bases and J by 4 bases, leaving 10 bases between them. This CDR3 contains 14 residues. CDR1 and CDR2 (germline): LNHNV, YYDKDF (reference sequence). DNA of the CDR3: TGTGCCACCAGCAGAGATACAGAGATTTACGAGCAGTACTTC. Its protein product is CATSRDTEIYEQYF.

In this sample, this clone turned up a few times. This rearrangement joins TRBV27 to TRBJ2-3; maybe TRBD1 (5 bases). Germline values: CDR1 MNHEY, CDR2 SMNVEV (reference sequence). V lost 5 bases and J 2 bases, leaving 20 bases between the germline ends. This CDR3 has 17 amino acids. Here the CDR3 reads CASSPNLDSTFTDTQYF. The CDR3 coding sequence is TGTGCCAGCAGTCCCAACTTAGACAGTACTTTCACAGATACGCAGTATTTT.

This clone was recorded once. The chain links TRBV15 to TRBJ1-2; unclear D gene. Germline V gene lookup returns CDR1 LNHNV and CDR2 YYDKDF (reference sequence). V lost 3 bases and J 4 bases, leaving 9 bases between the germline ends. CDR3 size: 13 residues. CDR3 amino acids: CATSREIRYGYTF. For the CDR3, the DNA is TGTGCCACCAGCAGGGAGATCCGCTATGGCTACACCTTC.

This chain links TRBV19 with TRBJ1-3; D is perhaps TRBD1 (6 bases). V was cut by 7 bases and J by 4 bases, with 23 bases left in between. The germline gives CDR1 LNHDA, CDR2 SQIVND (reference sequence). The CDR3 has 17 amino acids. This CDR3 reads CASTPLGPRGYGNTIYF. CDR3 in DNA: TGTGCCAGTACCCCCCTAGGGCCGAGGGGGTACGGAAACACCATATATTTT.

This clone was detected only once. The chain employs TRBV24-1 and TRBJ2-3; 7 bases are shared with TRBD2. The germline V gene has CDR1 KGHDR and CDR2 SFDVKD. CDR3 size: 16 residues. J gave up 6 bases and V 3 bases, and 11 bases lay outside the gene matches. CDR3 coding DNA: TGTGCCACCAGTGATGCTGGAGCGGGGAAGTCGGATACGCAGTATTTT. It codes for CATSDAGAGKSDTQYF.

The V call is TRBV18, the J call TRBJ1-3; no definite D call. The CDR3 has 16 residues. The germline gives CDR1 KGHSH, CDR2 LQKENI. Trimming took 4 bases from V and 0 from J, leaving 13 bases between them. CDR3 coding DNA: TGTGCCAGCTCACTCCCTTTCCGGGACTCTGGAAACACCATATATTTT. Translated, it gives CASSLPFRDSGNTIYF. Full variable domain (rest looked up from reference TRBV18 and TRBJ1-3): NAGVMQNPRHLVRRRGQEARLRCSPMKGHSHVYWYRQLPEEGLKFMVYLQKENIIDESGMPKERFSAEFPKEGPSILRIQQVVRGDSAAYFCASSLPFRDSGNTIYFGEGSWLTVV.

V is TRBV19 and J is TRBJ1-6; the D gene is possibly TRBD1 (6 bases). In germline, CDR1 is LNHDA, CDR2 SQIVND (reference sequence). The CDR3 has 18 amino acids. V was clipped by 5 bases and J by 0 bases, with 17 bases between them. The CDR3 loop reads CASSLFGTPSSYNSPLHF. The CDR3 nucleotides read TGTGCCAGTAGTTTATTCGGGACACCTAGCTCCTATAATTCACCCCTCCACTTT.

This clone was seen more than once but under ten times. This chain links TRBV5-1 with TRBJ1-3, with 9 bases identical to TRBD1. The junction had 18 bases not matched to a gene; V was cut back by 0 bases and J by 2 bases. CDR1 and CDR2 from the germline V gene are SGHRS and YFSETQ. This CDR3 has 21 residues. CDR3 residues: CASSLVGLRDRVKSPGNTIYF. CDR3 DNA: TGCGCCAGCAGCTTGGTTGGCCTCCGGGACAGGGTTAAAAGTCCTGGAAACACCATATATTTT. The whole variable domain, remainder taken from reference TRBV5-1 and TRBJ1-3, is KAGVTQTPRYLIKTRGQQVTLSCSPISGHRSVSWYQQTPGQGLQFLFEYFSETQRNKGNFPGRFSGRQFSNSRSEMNVSTLELGDSALYLCASSLVGLRDRVKSPGNTIYFGEGSWLTVV.

The rearrangement joins TRBV19 to TRBJ1-1; the D is unclear. The V end was cut by 3 bases, the J end by 2 bases, with 7 bases between. The CDR3 runs to 13 residues. Germline CDR1 and CDR2: LNHDA and SQIVND (reference sequence). In nucleotides, the CDR3 is TGTGCCAGTAGTATCCGGACTAACACTGAAGCTTTCTTT. Protein product: CASSIRTNTEAFF.

This chain joins TRBV6-4 and TRBJ1-4, with D possibly matching TRBD1 (5 bases). The ends were cut back, 3 bases at V and 3 bases at J, with 11 bases in the middle. The CDR3 loop spans 15 amino acids. Germline values: CDR1 MRHNA, CDR2 SNTAGT. In DNA, the CDR3 is TGTGCCAGCAGTGAAGTGGCAGGGTCTAATGAAAAACTGTTTTTT. Its translation is CASSEVAGSNEKLFF.

This rearrangement joins TRBV5-1 to TRBJ2-7; the match to TRBD2 covers 13 bases. In germline, CDR1 is SGHRS, CDR2 YFSETQ. This CDR3 is 17 amino acids long. Trimming at V came to 3 bases and at J to 2 bases, leaving 8 bases not matched to a gene. CDR3 sequence (DNA): TGCGCCAGCAGCTCCCTACGGACTAGCGGGGGAGCCTACGAGCAGTACTTC. Protein: CASSSLRTSGGAYEQYF. Looking up the rest from reference TRBV5-1 and TRBJ2-7 gives the full variable domain: KAGVTQTPRYLIKTRGQQVTLSCSPISGHRSVSWYQQTPGQGLQFLFEYFSETQRNKGNFPGRFSGRQFSNSRSEMNVSTLELGDSALYLCASSSLRTSGGAYEQYFGPGTRLTVT.

The V gene is TRBV6-6, the J gene TRBJ2-5, with 12 bases aligning to TRBD2. V shed 5 bases and J 0 bases; nucleotides not matched to a gene: 10. Per germline, CDR1 MNHNY and CDR2 SVGAGI (reference sequence). This CDR3 has 18 amino acids. CDR3: CASSPVPGLAGYQETQYF. In nucleotides, the CDR3 is TGTGCCAGCAGTCCGGTACCAGGACTAGCGGGGTACCAAGAGACCCAGTACTTC.

The chain couples TRBV20-1 to TRBJ1-2; no reliable D call. V lost 5 bases, J lost 8 bases, and 9 bases lay in between. CDR3 size: 10 residues. Looked up from germline, CDR1 is DFQATT and CDR2 is SNEGSKA (reference sequence). Here the CDR3 DNA reads TGCAGTGCTGTGGAGCAGGGCTACACCTTC. It translates to CSAVEQGYTF.

This chain joins TRBV2 and TRBJ2-7, with 7 bases that match TRBD2. The CDR3 is made up of 14 amino acids. V gave up 4 bases and J gave up 0 bases; unmatched junction bases: 3. The germline gives CDR1 SNHLY, CDR2 FYNNEI. The CDR3 nucleotides read TGTGCCAGCAGTGGGCTAGCGGACTCCTACGAGCAGTACTTC. Its translation: CASSGLADSYEQYF.